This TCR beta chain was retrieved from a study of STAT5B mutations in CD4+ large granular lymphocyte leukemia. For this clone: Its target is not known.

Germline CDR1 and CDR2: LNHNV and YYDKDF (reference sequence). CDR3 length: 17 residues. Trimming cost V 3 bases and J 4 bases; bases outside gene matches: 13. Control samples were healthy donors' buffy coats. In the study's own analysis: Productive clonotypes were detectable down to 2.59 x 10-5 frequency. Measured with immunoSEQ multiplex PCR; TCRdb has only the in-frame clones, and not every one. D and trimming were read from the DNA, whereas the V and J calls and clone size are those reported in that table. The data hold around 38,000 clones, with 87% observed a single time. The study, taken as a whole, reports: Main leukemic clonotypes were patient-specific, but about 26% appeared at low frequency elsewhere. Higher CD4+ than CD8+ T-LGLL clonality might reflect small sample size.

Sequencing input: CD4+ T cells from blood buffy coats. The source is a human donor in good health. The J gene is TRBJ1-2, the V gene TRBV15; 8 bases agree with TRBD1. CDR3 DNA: TGTGCCACCAGCAGGGCCCCCCCGGACAGGGCTGGCTATGGCTACACCTTC. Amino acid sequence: CATSRAPPDRAGYGYTF.